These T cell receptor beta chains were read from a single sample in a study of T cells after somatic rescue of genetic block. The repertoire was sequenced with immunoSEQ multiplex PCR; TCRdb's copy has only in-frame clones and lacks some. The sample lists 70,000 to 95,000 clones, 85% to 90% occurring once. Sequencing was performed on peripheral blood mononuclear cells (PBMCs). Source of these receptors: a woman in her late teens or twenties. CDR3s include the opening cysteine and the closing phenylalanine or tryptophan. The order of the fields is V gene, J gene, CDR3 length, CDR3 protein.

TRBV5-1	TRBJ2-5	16	CASSSSGSGQQETQYF
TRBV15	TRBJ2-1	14	CATSMGRSPNEQFF
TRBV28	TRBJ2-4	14	CASRVGGIKNIQYF
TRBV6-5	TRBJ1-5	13	CASSRKAGGPQHF
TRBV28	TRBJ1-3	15	CASSFSGQKRNTIYF
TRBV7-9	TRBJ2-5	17	CASSDWGSGSTQETQYF
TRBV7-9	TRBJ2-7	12	CASSFSPLEQYF
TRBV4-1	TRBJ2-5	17	CASSQSKGRDLQETQYF
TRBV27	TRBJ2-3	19	CASSPPGLALPTSTDTQYF
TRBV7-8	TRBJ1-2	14	CASSLVPTDYGYTF
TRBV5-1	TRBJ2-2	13	CASSWRGRGELFF
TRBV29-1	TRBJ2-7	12	CSVEGVAYEQYF
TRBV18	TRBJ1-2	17	CASSLRHRTLNNYGYTF
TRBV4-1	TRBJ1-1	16	CASSQDLGTGGTEAFF
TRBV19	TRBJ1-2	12	CASSWDADGYTF
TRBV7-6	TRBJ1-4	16	CASSLAPSRANEKLFF
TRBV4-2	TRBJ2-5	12	CASSGRSETQYF
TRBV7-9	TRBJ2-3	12	CASSDGGHSQYF
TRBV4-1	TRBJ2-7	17	CASSHGAGGPRLCEQYF
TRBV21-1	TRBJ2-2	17	CASSKESGRGITGELFF
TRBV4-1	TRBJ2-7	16	CASSQFYGTRGYEQYF
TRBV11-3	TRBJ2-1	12	CASSLGIGEQFF
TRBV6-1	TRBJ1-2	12	CASSDRADGYTF
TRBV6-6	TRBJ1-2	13	CASSYEGFDGYTF
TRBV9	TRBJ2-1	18	CASSVGLAGMGSYNEQFF
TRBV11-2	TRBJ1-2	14	CASSLHGQPAGYTF